Listed below are T cell receptor beta chains from one sample, sequenced in a study of CD8 T cells in Susac syndrome. TCRdb processed the immunoSEQ multiplex PCR reads anew with MiXCR; each CDR3 protein has one entry. The table has more than 150,000 distinct CDR3 sequences, approximately 95% seen once. The sequenced material came from CD4+ T cells from PBMCs. These receptors originate from a human donor with Susac syndrome. CDR3s include the opening cysteine and the closing phenylalanine or tryptophan. A D gene is named only where the DNA matches it firmly. A row's size may be missing; if present it is once, few, many or a size class.

J: TRBJ2-3; size: NA; D: NA; length: 13; V: TRBV3-1; DNA: TGTGCCAGCAGCCAGGGGGGCACAGATACGCAGTATTTT; CDR3: CASSQGGTDTQYF
J: TRBJ2-3; size: NA; D: TRBD2; length: 16; V: TRBV4-3; DNA: TGCGCCAGCAGCCAAGAATCCGGGGGGGCTACAGATACGCAGTATTTT; CDR3: CASSQESGGATDTQYF
J: TRBJ2-3; size: NA; D: TRBD2; length: 11; V: TRBV20-1; DNA: TGCAGTGCTAGAGTGGGGGGGACGCAGTATTTT; CDR3: CSARVGGTQYF
J: TRBJ1-1; size: NA; D: NA; length: 14; V: TRBV7-9; DNA: TGTGCCAGCAGTCCCGTAGGGCTAGGGACTGAAGCTTTCTTT; CDR3: CASSPVGLGTEAFF
J: TRBJ2-1; size: NA; D: NA; length: 11; V: TRBV29-1; DNA: TGCAGCGTTGTGGTATACAATGAGCAGTTCTTC; CDR3: CSVVVYNEQFF
J: TRBJ1-5; size: once; D: NA; length: 13; V: TRBV29-1; DNA: TGCAGCGTGGCAGGCAGGGGCGATCAGCCCCAGCATTTT; CDR3: CSVAGRGDQPQHF
J: TRBJ2-7; size: NA; D: TRBD1; length: 13; V: TRBV29-1; DNA: TGCAGCGCTAGGACAGGGGGCGACTACGAGCAGTACTTC; CDR3: CSARTGGDYEQYF
J: TRBJ1-2; size: NA; D: NA; length: 15; V: TRBV18; DNA: TGTGCCAGCTCACCACTACGACAGAACGACTATGGCTACACCTTC; CDR3: CASSPLRQNDYGYTF
J: TRBJ2-1; size: NA; D: TRBD1; length: 14; V: TRBV5-1; DNA: TGCGCCAGCAGTATGGGACAGGGAGACAATGAGCAGTTCTTC; CDR3: CASSMGQGDNEQFF
J: TRBJ2-7; size: NA; D: NA; length: 16; V: TRBV7-3; DNA: TGTGCCAGCAGCTTAGACGGCGGGGCGGTTTACTACGAGCAGTACTTC; CDR3: CASSLDGGAVYYEQYF
J: TRBJ1-1; size: NA; D: NA; length: 14; V: TRBV5-1; DNA: TGCGCCAGCAGCGCCGACAGGAAAAACACTGAAGCTTTCTTT; CDR3: CASSADRKNTEAFF
J: TRBJ1-1; size: NA; D: NA; length: 15; V: TRBV20-1; DNA: TGCAGTGCTACGGGTCCGGGGCGAGGGAACACTGAAGCTTTCTTT; CDR3: CSATGPGRGNTEAFF
J: TRBJ1-5; size: NA; D: NA; length: 16; V: TRBV7-2; DNA: TGTGCCAGCAGTGCCGGGGGGCATAGGGGCAATCAGCCCCAGCATTTT; CDR3: CASSAGGHRGNQPQHF
J: TRBJ2-5; size: NA; D: TRBD2; length: 13; V: TRBV3-1; DNA: TGTGCCAGCAGCCCAGCGGGGGATGAGACCCAGTACTTC; CDR3: CASSPAGDETQYF
J: TRBJ1-2; size: NA; D: TRBD1; length: 16; V: TRBV12-3/TRBV12-4; DNA: TGTGCCAGCAGTCCGGGGACAGAGGCGCCGTTGGATGGCTACACCTTC; CDR3: CASSPGTEAPLDGYTF
J: TRBJ2-1; size: NA; D: NA; length: 16; V: TRBV18; DNA: TGTGCCAGCTCACCATATACGGGGAGCTCCTACAATGAGCAGTTCTTC; CDR3: CASSPYTGSSYNEQFF
J: TRBJ2-3; size: NA; D: TRBD1; length: 12; V: TRBV29-1; DNA: TGCAGCGCCGGACAGGACACAGATACGCAGTATTTT; CDR3: CSAGQDTDTQYF
J: TRBJ2-5; size: NA; D: NA; length: 12; V: TRBV20-1; DNA: TGCAGTGCCACCGACCTCCAAGAGACCCAGTACTTC; CDR3: CSATDLQETQYF
J: TRBJ2-2; size: once; D: TRBD1; length: 16; V: TRBV23-1; DNA: TGCGCCAGCAGTGGGGGACAGGGGGCTAACACCGGGGAGCTGTTTTTT; CDR3: CASSGGQGANTGELFF
J: TRBJ2-4; size: NA; D: NA; length: 14; V: TRBV7-9; DNA: TGTGCCAGCAGCTTTAGCCTAGCCAAAAACATTCAGTACTTC; CDR3: CASSFSLAKNIQYF
J: TRBJ2-7; size: once; D: NA; length: 15; V: TRBV7-2; DNA: TGTGCCAGCAGCTTAATGCAGACACCGTCCTACGAGCAGTACTTC; CDR3: CASSLMQTPSYEQYF
J: TRBJ2-7; size: NA; D: TRBD2; length: 14; V: TRBV20-1; DNA: TGCAGTGCCCAGGGTTCGGGACTAGCTGTCGAGCAGTACTTC; CDR3: CSAQGSGLAVEQYF
J: TRBJ2-5; size: NA; D: NA; length: 14; V: TRBV4-2; DNA: TGTGCCAGCAGCGGGGCAGGGGCGCAGGAGACCCAGTACTTC; CDR3: CASSGAGAQETQYF
J: TRBJ2-2; size: NA; D: TRBD2; length: 17; V: TRBV12-3/TRBV12-4; DNA: TGTGCCAGCAGTTTATCTAGCGGGGCCCCGAACACCGGGGAGCTGTTTTTT; CDR3: CASSLSSGAPNTGELFF
J: TRBJ2-1; size: NA; D: NA; length: 13; V: TRBV9; DNA: TGTGCCAGCAGCACCCAACCGGCTGCTGAGCAGTTCTTC; CDR3: CASSTQPAAEQFF
J: TRBJ2-5; size: NA; D: NA; length: 13; V: TRBV5-8; DNA: TGTGCCAGCAGCTCGTACAGGGTGGAGACCCAGTACTTC; CDR3: CASSSYRVETQYF
J: TRBJ2-5; size: NA; D: NA; length: 14; V: TRBV3-1; DNA: TGTGCCAGCAGCCGATCTAGCGCCCAAGAGACCCAGTACTTC; CDR3: CASSRSSAQETQYF
J: TRBJ1-2; size: NA; D: TRBD1; length: 14; V: TRBV9; DNA: TGTGCCAGCAGCCCCCTATCGACAGGGAATGGCTACACCTTC; CDR3: CASSPLSTGNGYTF
J: TRBJ1-5; size: NA; D: TRBD1; length: 14; V: TRBV28; DNA: TGTGCCAGCACATCAGGGGGGAGCAATCAGCCCCAGCATTTT; CDR3: CASTSGGSNQPQHF
J: TRBJ2-7; size: NA; D: TRBD2; length: 14; V: TRBV29-1; DNA: TGCAGCGTAGGCCCGGGAGGGAGCTCCTACGAGCAGTACTTC; CDR3: CSVGPGGSSYEQYF
J: TRBJ2-4; size: NA; D: NA; length: 16; V: TRBV15; DNA: TGTGCCACCAGCAGCCGCAGGGCCTTAGCCAAAAACATTCAGTACTTC; CDR3: CATSSRRALAKNIQYF
J: TRBJ1-5; size: NA; D: NA; length: 14; V: TRBV9; DNA: TGTGCCAGCAGCGTCAGTATCACGGGTCAGCCCCAGCATTTT; CDR3: CASSVSITGQPQHF
J: TRBJ1-5; size: NA; D: NA; length: 14; V: TRBV12-3/TRBV12-4; DNA: TGTGCCAGCAGTGTCGGACAGAGCAATCAGCCCCAGCATTTT; CDR3: CASSVGQSNQPQHF
J: TRBJ1-5; size: NA; D: NA; length: 13; V: TRBV18; DNA: TGTGCCAGCTCACCAGCTGCAAATCAGCCCCAGCATTTT; CDR3: CASSPAANQPQHF
J: TRBJ1-5; size: NA; D: NA; length: 13; V: TRBV2; DNA: TGTGCCAGCAGGGACAGCCACCATCAGCCCCAGCATTTT; CDR3: CASRDSHHQPQHF
J: TRBJ1-5; size: NA; D: NA; length: 14; V: TRBV5-6; DNA: TGTGCCAGCAGCCGGAAAGGAGGGGGACAGCCCCAGCATTTT; CDR3: CASSRKGGGQPQHF
J: TRBJ2-3; size: NA; D: NA; length: 12; V: TRBV6-2/TRBV6-3; DNA: TGTGCCAGCAGCCCCGGAACATCTGCGCAGTATTTT; CDR3: CASSPGTSAQYF
J: TRBJ2-7; size: NA; D: TRBD1; length: 14; V: TRBV9; DNA: TGTGCCAGCAGCGCGGGACAGCGAGGTTACGAGCAGTACTTC; CDR3: CASSAGQRGYEQYF
J: TRBJ2-1; size: once; D: TRBD1; length: 14; V: TRBV5-6; DNA: TGTGCCAGCAGCTTGGGGGACAGGGGTGCTGAGCAGTTCTTC; CDR3: CASSLGDRGAEQFF
J: TRBJ2-7; size: NA; D: NA; length: 16; V: TRBV6-5; DNA: TGTGCCAGCAGTTCCCTGGTGCAGAGGGGCCGCTACGAGCAGTACTTC; CDR3: CASSSLVQRGRYEQYF
J: TRBJ2-3; size: NA; D: NA; length: 13; V: TRBV12-3/TRBV12-4; DNA: TGTGCCAGCAGTTTTTTGGGGGTCCCTGTGCAGTATTTT; CDR3: CASSFLGVPVQYF
J: TRBJ1-5; size: NA; D: NA; length: 16; V: TRBV20-1; DNA: TGCAGTGCTTTTGCAATGGGGGCAAGGAGCAATCAGCCCCAGCATTTT; CDR3: CSAFAMGARSNQPQHF
J: TRBJ1-6; size: NA; D: NA; length: 12; V: TRBV15; DNA: TGTGCCACCAGCAAAGAGAATTCACCCCTCCACTTT; CDR3: CATSKENSPLHF
J: TRBJ2-1; size: once; D: NA; length: 15; V: TRBV3-1; DNA: TGTGCCAGCAGCCAAGATCTTGTCGCGGCCAATGAGCAGTTCTTC; CDR3: CASSQDLVAANEQFF
J: TRBJ2-7; size: NA; D: NA; length: 14; V: TRBV12-3/TRBV12-4; DNA: TGTGCCAGCAGACAAGGGGTCACCTACTACGAGCAGTACTTC; CDR3: CASRQGVTYYEQYF
J: TRBJ2-1; size: NA; D: TRBD1; length: 11; V: TRBV29-1; DNA: TGCAGCGTTGGAGTCCAGGGGGTGCAGTTCTTC; CDR3: CSVGVQGVQFF
J: TRBJ2-5; size: once; D: TRBD2; length: 16; V: TRBV5-1; DNA: TGCGCCAGCAGCTGGCCCCTAGCGGGGGGACGGGAGACCCAGTACTTC; CDR3: CASSWPLAGGRETQYF